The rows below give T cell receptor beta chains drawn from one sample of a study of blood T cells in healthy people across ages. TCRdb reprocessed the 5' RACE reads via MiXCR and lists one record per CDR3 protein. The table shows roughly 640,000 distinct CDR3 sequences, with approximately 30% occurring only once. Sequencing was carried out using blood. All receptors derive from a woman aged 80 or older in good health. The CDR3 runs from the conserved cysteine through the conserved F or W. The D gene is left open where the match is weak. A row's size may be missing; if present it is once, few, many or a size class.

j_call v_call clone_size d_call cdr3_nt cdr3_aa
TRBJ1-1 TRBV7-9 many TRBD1 TGTGCCAGCAGCTCTCGGACAGGGGAGTTGTTGGCTTTCTTT CASSSRTGELLAFF
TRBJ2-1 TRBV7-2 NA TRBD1 TGTGCCAGCAGCTTAAGACGCCCCGGGACAGGGCTCTACAATGAGCAGTTCTTC CASSLRRPGTGLYNEQFF
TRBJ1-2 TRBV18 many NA TGTGCCAGCTCACCAGAGGCAGGGAGTTATGGCTACACCTTC CASSPEAGSYGYTF
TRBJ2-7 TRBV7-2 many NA TGTGCCAGCAGCTTAGAGGATTCCTACGAGCAGTACTTC CASSLEDSYEQYF
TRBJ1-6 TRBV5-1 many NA TGCGCCAGCAGCTCCCTCGGCCGGGGACACAATTCACCCCTCCACTTT CASSSLGRGHNSPLHF
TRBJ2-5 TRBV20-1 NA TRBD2 TGCAGTGCTAGAACTCTAGCGGGGGACCCTTCGCGAGGGACCCAGTACTTC CSARTLAGDPSRGTQYF
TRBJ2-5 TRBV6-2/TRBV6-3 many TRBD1 TGTGCCAGCAGTTTGATCCGGGACAGCCAAGAGACCCAGTACTTC CASSLIRDSQETQYF
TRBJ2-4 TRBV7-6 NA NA TGTGCCAGCAGCCCTACAAGGCGGAACTGGGAGATCCAGTACTTC CASSPTRRNWEIQYF
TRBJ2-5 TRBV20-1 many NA TGCAGTGCTAGAGATAGGAGGGGTGGATCCCAAGAGACCCAGTACTTC CSARDRRGGSQETQYF
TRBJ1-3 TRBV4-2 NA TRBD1 TGTGCCAGCTCCTCTACGGGACAGGGACCCGGAAACACCATATATTTT CASSSTGQGPGNTIYF
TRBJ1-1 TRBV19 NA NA TGTGCCAGCAGGAGCCTAGCGGGAGCGAACACTGAAGCTTTCTTT CASRSLAGANTEAFF
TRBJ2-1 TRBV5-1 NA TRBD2 TGCGCCAGCAGCTTGGAGCGGGAGGGCCCCAATGAGCAGTTCTTC CASSLEREGPNEQFF
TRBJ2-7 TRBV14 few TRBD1 TGTGCCAGCAGCCAACTGGGGACAGGGGCCTACGAGCAGTACTTC CASSQLGTGAYEQYF
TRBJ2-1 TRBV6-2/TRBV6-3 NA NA TGTGCCAGCAGTGACTGGACAGAAAGCAATGAGCAGTTCTTC CASSDWTESNEQFF
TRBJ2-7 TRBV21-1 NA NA TGTGCCAGCAGCAAAGGTTGTCATTGGGGCCTCTCCTACGAGCAGTACTTC CASSKGCHWGLSYEQYF
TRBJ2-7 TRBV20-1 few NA TGCAGTGCTCACCCGGTACAGTCTGGATATGAGCAGTACTTC CSAHPVQSGYEQYF
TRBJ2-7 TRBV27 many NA TGTGCCAGCTCGCGGGGTGGAGGCTCCTACGAGCAGTACTTC CASSRGGGSYEQYF